The 28 T cell receptor beta chains reported below all come from one sample, sequenced in a study of T-cell memory formation after mild COVID-19. TCRdb called the 5' RACE reads again in MiXCR, with one record for every CDR3 protein. The sample holds 300,000 to 400,000 distinct CDR3 sequences, about 16% seen once. Material: PBMCs or a T cell subset sorted from them (not recorded which). The receptor source for this set is a man aged 18 to 29 who had mild COVID-19 (a few samples of this study predate the infection). Cell type and time point are not known.

The CDR3 sequence is CASSPLATDTQYF. The CDR3 DNA reads TGTGCCAGCTCACCACTGGCCACAGATACGCAGTATTTT. The V call is TRBV18, the J call TRBJ2-3; D is ambiguous. Germline V gene sequence: CDR1 KGHSH, CDR2 LQKENI. The germline V and J ends were trimmed by 1 base and 2 bases, with 4 bases remaining between them. The CDR3 has 13 residues.

This clonotype was seen many times. The chain uses TRBV7-2 and TRBJ2-2; D unclear. Trimming shortened V by 1 base and J by 0 bases, and 6 bases separated the two germline ends. The CDR3 totals 15 residues. Per germline, CDR1 SGHTA and CDR2 FQGNSA. In DNA form, the CDR3 reads TGTGCCAGCAGCTTAGTGTCCGCGAACACCGGGGAGCTGTTTTTT. It translates to CASSLVSANTGELFF.

This clonotype was counted a few times. The chain employs TRBV7-3 and TRBJ2-7, with D maybe TRBD1 (5 bases). This CDR3 region has 13 residues. The V gene's germline CDR1 is SGHTA and CDR2 FQGTGA. V gave up 1 base and J gave up 3 bases, with 7 bases separating them. The CDR3 nucleotides read TGTGCCAGCAGCTTAAGTCAGGGCTACGAGCAGTACGTC. Encoded protein: CASSLSQGYEQYV.

This clonotype has ten or more counts. V usage is TRBV12-3 or TRBV12-4 and J usage is TRBJ2-1, with 9 positions matching TRBD2. This CDR3 has 15 amino acids. J lost 3 bases, V lost 5 bases, and 5 bases had no gene match. CDR3 sequence reads: CASSDSGGYYNEQFF. CDR3 nucleotide sequence: TGTGCCAGCAGTGATAGCGGGGGTTACTACAATGAGCAGTTCTTC.

This clonotype was seen a handful of times. Since a much larger clone is just one base distant, this may be a read error. The J gene is TRBJ2-5, the V gene TRBV5-1, with 7 bases fitting TRBD1. Germline-derived CDR1 and CDR2 are SGHRS and YFSETQ. CDR3 length: 13 amino acids. V shed 0 bases and J 5 bases; nucleotides not matched to a gene: 1. CDR3 protein: CASSLVQGETQYF. The DNA for the CDR3 is TGCGCCAGCAGCTTGGTACAGGGGGAGACCCAGTACTTC.

This clonotype appeared many times. The chain couples TRBV7-2 to TRBJ2-1; tentatively, D is TRBD1 (5 bases). Trimming removed 5 bases at V and 7 bases at J, with 9 bases between. The CDR3 is 12 amino acids. Germline values: CDR1 SGHTA, CDR2 FQGNSA. The CDR3 nucleotides are TGTGCCAGCAGCCAAGCAGGGAATGAGCAGTTCTTC. The encoded protein is CASSQAGNEQFF.

V usage is TRBV18 and J usage is TRBJ1-4, with D tentatively TRBD1 (5 bases). Trimming took 3 bases from V and 4 from J, leaving 12 bases between them. Germline CDR1 KGHSH, CDR2 LQKENI. The CDR3 is 15 residues long. The CDR3: CASSPDRNSNEKLFF. In DNA, the CDR3 is TGTGCCAGCTCACCCGACAGAAATAGTAATGAAAAACTGTTTTTT.

The V gene is TRBV5-5, the J gene TRBJ1-4; no firm D call. V was cut by 0 bases and J by 4 bases, with 7 bases left in between. This CDR3 comprises 14 residues. Germline V gene lookup returns CDR1 SGHKS and CDR2 YYEKEE (reference sequence). The CDR3 DNA follows: TGTGCCAGCAGCTTGGGGGTTGGTAATGAAAAACTGTTTTTT. Encoded protein: CASSLGVGNEKLFF.

V and J are TRBV6-5 and TRBJ2-3, with TRBD1 as a possible D gene (5 bases). Germline V gives CDR1 MNHEY, CDR2 SVGAGI. This CDR3 comprises 19 residues. Between the trimmed V and J ends, which lost 0 bases and 2 bases, there was a span of 21 bases. The CDR3 DNA reads as TGTGCCAGCAGTTACTCTCCGCCCGGGCAGGGAACTCTCACAGATACGCAGTATTTT. The encoded protein is CASSYSPPGQGTLTDTQYF.

J is TRBJ2-2 and V is TRBV19; D gene ambiguous. In germline, CDR1 is LNHDA, CDR2 SQIVND (reference sequence). The germline V and J ends were trimmed by 5 bases and 8 bases, with 6 bases remaining between them. This CDR3 is 11 amino acids long. The CDR3 nucleotides read TGTGCCAGTAGTGGGTCGGGGGAGCTGTTTTTT. This translates into CASSGSGELFF.

This chain links TRBV7-9 with TRBJ1-1; a weak D match, TRBD1 (6 bases). CDR3 length: 14 residues. Trimming took 0 bases from V and 6 from J, leaving 11 bases between them. From germline, CDR1 is SEHNR and CDR2 FQNEAQ (reference sequence). CDR3 DNA: TGTGCCAGCAGCTTAGCGGAGGGGGGACCTGAAGCTTTCTTT. This sequence encodes CASSLAEGGPEAFF. The full variable domain, in which reference TRBV7-9 and TRBJ1-1 provide the parts outside the CDR3, is DTGVSQNPRHKITKRGQNVTFRCDPISEHNRLYWYRQTLGQGPEFLTYFQNEAQLEKSRLLSDRFSAERPKGSFSTLEIQRTEQGDSAMYLCASSLAEGGPEAFFGQGTRLTVV.

This chain connects TRBV10-3 to TRBJ1-1, with 7 positions matching TRBD1. Germline V gives CDR1 ENHRY, CDR2 SYGVKD. This CDR3 is 14 amino acids long. The V and J ends lost 5 bases and 1 base, in that order; junction bases with no gene match: 4. The CDR3 sequence is CAISKQGQNTEAFF. Here the CDR3 DNA reads TGTGCCATCAGTAAACAGGGGCAGAACACTGAAGCTTTCTTT.

This clonotype has only a few counts. The chain combines TRBV25-1 with TRBJ1-1; D not resolved. Germline V gives CDR1 MGHDK, CDR2 SYGVNS. Trimming shortened V by 10 bases and J by 8 bases, and 20 bases separated the two germline ends. CDR3 length: 13 amino acids. The DNA for the CDR3 is TGTGCCATCCTACTGGACCCCCCTGGCGAAGCTTTCTTT. Amino acid sequence: CAILLDPPGEAFF.

V and J are TRBV27 and TRBJ2-7; 9 bases match TRBD1. The CDR3 is 13 amino acids. CDR1 and CDR2 (germline): MNHEY, SMNVEV (reference sequence). The V and J ends lost 5 bases and 5 bases, in that order; junction bases with no gene match: 4. CDR3 sequence reads: CASSGDRDHEQYV. In DNA, the CDR3 is TGTGCCAGCAGTGGGGACAGGGACCACGAGCAGTACGTC.

This clonotype was counted between two and nine times. The chain has TRBV11-2 and TRBJ2-2; D gene uncertain. Trimming took 5 bases from V and 2 from J, leaving 12 bases between them. The CDR3 has 15 residues. Germline V lookup: CDR1 SGHAT, CDR2 FQNNGV. CDR3 sequence: CASSGHQTNTGELFF. CDR3 DNA: TGTGCCAGCAGCGGCCACCAGACCAACACCGGGGAGCTGTTTTTT.

This clonotype was seen repeatedly, ten times or more. The chain combines TRBV5-1 with TRBJ1-5; a weak D match, TRBD1 (5 bases). CDR3 length: 14 residues. The germline V and J ends were trimmed by 2 bases and 1 base, with 7 bases remaining between them. The V gene's germline CDR1 is SGHRS and CDR2 YFSETQ. CDR3 DNA sequence: TGCGCCAGCAGCTTAGGGGAAAGCAATCAGCCCCAGCATTTT. Encoded protein: CASSLGESNQPQHF.

This clonotype has a handful of counts. This sequence joins TRBV6-6 and TRBJ1-2, with 10 bases fitting TRBD1. V was clipped by 5 bases and J by 2 bases; unmatched bases: 8. The CDR3 consists of 16 residues. The germline V gene has CDR1 MNHNY and CDR2 SVGAGI (reference sequence). CDR3 sequence (DNA): TGTGCCAGCAGTCGGGGGGACAGGGGTAGGAACTATGGCTACACCTTC. Translation: CASSRGDRGRNYGYTF.

On this clonotype itself: It may be a read error: a sequence one base away is much more abundant. It is likely a read error, because the conserved phenylalanine at the end of the CDR3 is missing. V gene TRBV5-1 combines with J gene TRBJ2-7; 7 bases align to TRBD1. Germline V gene lookup returns CDR1 SGHRS and CDR2 YFSETQ. V shed 4 bases, J shed 5 bases, and the junction held 15 bases outside the gene matches. This CDR3 is built from 16 residues. The CDR3 DNA sequence: TGCGCCAGCAGCCCGTTCACAGGGGTCGGTGAGAACGAGCAGTACCTC. As protein: CASSPFTGVGENEQYL.

This chain uses TRBV11-2 with TRBJ2-7; 9 nucleotides match TRBD1. The CDR3 covers 15 residues. Germline CDR1 and CDR2: SGHAT and FQNNGV. V lost 5 bases to trimming and J lost 0 bases; unmatched junction nucleotides: 5. The CDR3 DNA reads as TGTGCCAGCAGCCAGGGGACAGGGAGCTCCTACGAGCAGTACTTC. It is translated as CASSQGTGSSYEQYF.

This clonotype was seen only a few times. The chain employs TRBV5-1 and TRBJ2-7; D tentatively fits TRBD1 or TRBD2 (5 bases each). The CDR3 runs 15 residues. Germline V gives CDR1 SGHRS, CDR2 YFSETQ. Trimming left V 0 bases short and J 5 bases short, with 15 bases between. This chain's CDR3 is CASSLAGDPGHEQYF. In DNA form, the CDR3 reads TGCGCCAGCAGCTTGGCCGGGGACCCGGGGCACGAGCAGTACTTC.

V is TRBV19 and J is TRBJ1-1; D uncertain. V was trimmed by 10 bases and J by 1 base, leaving 16 bases between them. The CDR3 sequence is 14 residues long. CDR1 is LNHDA and CDR2 is SQIVND in the germline V gene (reference sequence). The CDR3 bases are TGTGCCAACCCTCGTGAGGCTCCGAACACTGAAGCTTTCTTT. Translating it yields CANPREAPNTEAFF.

This clonotype was counted a few times. V usage is TRBV6-2 or TRBV6-3 and J usage is TRBJ2-2; 8 nucleotides line up with TRBD2. This CDR3 is built from 14 residues. Germline V lookup: CDR1 MNHEY, CDR2 SVGEGT. The trim removed 7 bases at V and 4 bases at J, leaving 5 bases unmatched. The CDR3 coding sequence is TGTGCCAGCATAGTAGCGGGGAGCACCGGGGAGCTGTTTTTT. Its protein is CASIVAGSTGELFF.

The J gene is TRBJ1-2, the V gene TRBV7-9; tentatively, D is TRBD1 (6 bases). V shed 1 base and J shed 4 bases, with 10 bases lying between them. The CDR3 is 14 residues long. Germline V CDR1 and CDR2: SEHNR, FQNEAQ (reference sequence). In DNA form, the CDR3 reads TGTGCCAGCAGCTTAGAGGGGGTTAGCTATGGCTACACCTTC. Amino acid sequence: CASSLEGVSYGYTF.

The J gene is TRBJ2-5, the V gene TRBV20-1, with D possibly TRBD1 on 6 matching bases. Germline V gives CDR1 DFQATT, CDR2 SNEGSKA (reference sequence). Trimming removed 6 bases at V and 4 bases at J, with 18 bases between. This CDR3 spans 14 amino acids. CDR3 nucleotides: TGCAGTGCGGATCCGGGACAAGGCTCAGAGACCCAGTACTTC. Protein product: CSADPGQGSETQYF.

The chain has TRBV19 and TRBJ2-5; 8 bases are a match to TRBD1. V lost 4 bases to trimming and J lost 1 base; unmatched junction nucleotides: 8. Germline V gives CDR1 LNHDA, CDR2 SQIVND (reference sequence). The CDR3 contains 16 residues. The CDR3 nucleotides read TGTGCCAGTAGTAACCCGGGACAGGCCCTCCAAGAGACCCAGTACTTC. Its translation: CASSNPGQALQETQYF.

This clonotype was counted ten times or more. The chain couples TRBV5-1 to TRBJ2-3; TRBD1 agrees at 10 bases. Per the germline V gene, CDR1 is SGHRS and CDR2 is YFSETQ. Trimming took 3 bases from V and 1 from J; bases not matched to a gene: 8. This CDR3 has 17 residues. CDR3 residues: CASSSLTGGAGTDTQYF. CDR3 nucleotide sequence: TGCGCCAGCAGCTCCCTGACAGGGGGCGCCGGCACAGATACGCAGTATTTT.

This clonotype was picked up a small number of times. The chain is built from TRBV6-2 or TRBV6-3 and TRBJ2-2; 9 positions agree with TRBD2. Germline CDR1 and CDR2: MNHEY and SVGEGT. The CDR3 is 18 residues long. V was clipped by 6 bases and J by 4 bases; unmatched bases: 15. CDR3 protein: CASSQPQGAGGSTGELFF. CDR3 bases: TGTGCCAGCAGCCAACCCCAAGGAGCGGGGGGCTCCACCGGGGAGCTGTTTTTT.

There are a few counts of this clonotype. This chain connects TRBV6-1 to TRBJ2-1; 12 bases fit TRBD2. Germline trimming cut 3 bases from V and 3 bases from J; bases unmatched to any gene: 0. The CDR3 is 15 amino acids. CDR1 is MNHNS, CDR2 SASEGT, per germline. The CDR3 loop reads CASSETSGGYNEQFF. The CDR3 DNA reads TGTGCCAGCAGTGAGACTAGCGGGGGCTACAATGAGCAGTTCTTC.